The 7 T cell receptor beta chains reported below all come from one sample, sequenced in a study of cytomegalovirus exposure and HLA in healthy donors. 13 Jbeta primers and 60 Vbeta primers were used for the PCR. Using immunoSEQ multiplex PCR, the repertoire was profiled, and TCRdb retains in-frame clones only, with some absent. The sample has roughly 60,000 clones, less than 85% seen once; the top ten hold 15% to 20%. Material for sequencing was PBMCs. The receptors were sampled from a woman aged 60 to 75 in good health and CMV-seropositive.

The chain's CDR3 is CASSLTGGVTEAFF. The CDR3 nucleotides read TGTGCCAGCAGCTTGACAGGGGGAGTCACTGAAGCTTTCTTT. The genes are TRBV7-9 and TRBJ1-1; 9 nucleotides align to TRBD1. CDR3 length equals 14 residues. J lost 4 bases, V lost 3 bases, and 3 bases had no gene match. Looked up from germline, CDR1 is SEHNR and CDR2 is FQNEAQ (reference sequence). The whole variable domain, filled in from reference TRBV7-9 and TRBJ1-1, reads DTGVSQNPRHKITKRGQNVTFRCDPISEHNRLYWYRQTLGQGPEFLTYFQNEAQLEKSRLLSDRFSAERPKGSFSTLEIQRTEQGDSAMYLCASSLTGGVTEAFFGQGTRLTVV.

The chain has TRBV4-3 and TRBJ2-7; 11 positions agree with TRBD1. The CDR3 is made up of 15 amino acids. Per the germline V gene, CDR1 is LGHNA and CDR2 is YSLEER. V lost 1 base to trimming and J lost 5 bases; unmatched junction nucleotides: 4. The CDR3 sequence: CASSQGGQGADEQYF. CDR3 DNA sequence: TGCGCCAGCAGCCAAGGCGGACAGGGGGCTGACGAGCAGTACTTC.

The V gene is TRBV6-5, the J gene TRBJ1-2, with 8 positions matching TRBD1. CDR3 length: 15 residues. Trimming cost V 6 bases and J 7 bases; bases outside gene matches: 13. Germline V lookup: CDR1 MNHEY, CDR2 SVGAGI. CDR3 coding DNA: TGTGCCAGCAGGACCGGACAGGGAAGCATTGCTGGCTACACCTTC. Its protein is CASRTGQGSIAGYTF.

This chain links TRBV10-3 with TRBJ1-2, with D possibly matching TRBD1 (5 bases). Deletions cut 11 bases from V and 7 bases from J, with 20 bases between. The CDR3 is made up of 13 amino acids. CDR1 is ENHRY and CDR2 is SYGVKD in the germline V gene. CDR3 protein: CAAGFDSQTGYTF. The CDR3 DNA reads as TGTGCCGCGGGGTTTGACAGTCAGACTGGCTACACCTTC.

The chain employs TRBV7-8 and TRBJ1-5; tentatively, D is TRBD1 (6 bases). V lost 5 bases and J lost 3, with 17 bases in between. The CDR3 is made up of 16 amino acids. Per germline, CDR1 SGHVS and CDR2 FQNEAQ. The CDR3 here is CASSPRRGAVNQPQHF. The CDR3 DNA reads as TGTGCCAGCAGCCCCCGCCGGGGGGCAGTCAATCAGCCCCAGCATTTT.

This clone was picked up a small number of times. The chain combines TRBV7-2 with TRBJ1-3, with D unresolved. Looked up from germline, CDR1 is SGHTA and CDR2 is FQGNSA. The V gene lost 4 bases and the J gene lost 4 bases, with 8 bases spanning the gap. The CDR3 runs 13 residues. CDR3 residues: CASSYTGGNTIYF. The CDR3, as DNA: TGTGCCAGCAGCTATACGGGGGGAAACACCATATATTTT. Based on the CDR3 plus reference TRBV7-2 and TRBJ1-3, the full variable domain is GAGVSQSPSNKVTEKGKDVELRCDPISGHTALYWYRQSLGQGLEFLIYFQGNSAPDKSGLPSDRFSAERTGGSVSTLTIQRTQQEDSAVYLCASSYTGGNTIYFGEGSWLTVV.

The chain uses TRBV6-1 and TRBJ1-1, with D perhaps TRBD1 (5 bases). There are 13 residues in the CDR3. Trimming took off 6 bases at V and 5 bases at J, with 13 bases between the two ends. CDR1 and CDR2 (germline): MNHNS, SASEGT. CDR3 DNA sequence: TGTGCCAGCAGGCGCAGGGAGGAGACTGAAGCTTTCTTT. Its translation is CASRRREETEAFF.